Following are 19 T cell receptor beta chains from one sample sequenced in a study of T-cell reconstitution after alpha-beta-depleted transplantation in children. Library preparation (for TCRbeta) was performed with unique molecular identifiers. TCRdb processed the PCR reads anew with MiXCR; each CDR3 protein has one entry. The sample has a few hundred thousand distinct CDR3 sequences, over 20% seen once. This sample comprised PBMCs, obtained before TCRalphabeta/CD19-depleted stem cell transplant. Source of these receptors: a boy under two years old with Wiskott-Aldrich syndrome, due to receive a stem cell transplant.

The chain joins TRBV5-6 to TRBJ2-5; possibly TRBD2 for D (5 bases). Per the germline V gene, CDR1 is SGHDT and CDR2 is YYEEEE. This CDR3 has 15 residues. V dropped 2 bases and J dropped 5 bases, with 16 bases sitting between them. The CDR3 bases are TGTGCCAGCAGCTTCCTGAGGGAGTTTTCCGAGACCCAGTACTTC. Translation gives CASSFLREFSETQYF.

The V and J genes are TRBV5-5 and TRBJ2-1, with 10 bases that match TRBD1. J was trimmed by 9 bases and V by 5 bases; bases with no gene match: 8. CDR3 length: 14 amino acids. Germline V gives CDR1 SGHKS, CDR2 YYEKEE (reference sequence). In DNA, the CDR3 is TGTGCCAGCAGATCCGGGACAGGGGTACGTGAGCAGTTCTTC. Its protein product is CASRSGTGVREQFF.

This clonotype was seen repeatedly, ten times or more. This chain uses TRBV5-1 with TRBJ2-7; D gene uncertain. Germline V gives CDR1 SGHRS, CDR2 YFSETQ. The length of the CDR3 is 12 residues. V was cut by 3 bases and J by 3 bases, with 7 bases left in between. The CDR3 coding sequence is TGCGCCAGCAGCTCCCTTGGCTACGAGCAGTACTTC. Its translation is CASSSLGYEQYF.

The V and J genes are TRBV27 and TRBJ2-7; 8 bases agree with TRBD2. The junction had 10 bases not matched to a gene; V was cut back by 3 bases and J by 3 bases. CDR1 and CDR2 (germline): MNHEY, SMNVEV (reference sequence). The CDR3 sequence is 16 residues long. DNA of the CDR3: TGTGCCAGCAGTTTGTTGAGGACAACTAGCGGCTACGAGCAGTACTTC. Translating it yields CASSLLRTTSGYEQYF.

This clonotype was observed a few times. V and J are TRBV12-3 or TRBV12-4 and TRBJ2-1; D ambiguous. The CDR3 has 11 residues. Deletions cut 6 bases from V and 6 bases from J, with 6 bases between. In DNA form, the CDR3 reads TGTGCCAGCAGGCTTCTCAATGAGCAGTTCTTC. Its protein is CASRLLNEQFF.

The chain links TRBV19 to TRBJ1-1; D is possibly TRBD1 (6 bases). Germline CDR1 LNHDA, CDR2 SQIVND (reference sequence). This CDR3 comprises 13 residues. Trimming removed 6 bases from V and 6 bases from J, with 14 bases in between. CDR3 sequence (DNA): TGTGCCAGTAGCATGGACAGCAGGGCTGAAGCTTTCTTT. It codes for CASSMDSRAEAFF.

CDR3 in amino acids: CSATRTSGSRWETQYF. In DNA form, the CDR3 reads TGCAGTGCTACAAGGACTAGCGGGAGTCGTTGGGAGACCCAGTACTTC. The chain uses TRBV20-1 and TRBJ2-5, with 13 nucleotides matching TRBD2. Germline CDR1 is DFQATT and CDR2 is SNEGSKA (reference sequence). Trimming removed 4 bases from V and 5 bases from J; junction bases left unmatched: 10. The CDR3 covers 16 residues.

The rearrangement links TRBV6-1 to TRBJ1-1; no reliable D call. Germline-derived CDR1 and CDR2 are MNHNS and SASEGT. The CDR3 covers 12 residues. V dropped 2 bases and J dropped 10 bases, with 11 bases sitting between them. In DNA form, the CDR3 reads TGTGCCAGCAGTGAACAAGGAGGTGTAGCTTTCTTT. Its protein is CASSEQGGVAFF.

V is TRBV24-1 and J is TRBJ2-1; D is possibly TRBD2 (5 bases). Germline V lookup: CDR1 KGHDR, CDR2 SFDVKD. V lost 3 bases to trimming and J lost 0 bases, with 17 bases between them. The CDR3 consists of 18 residues. CDR3 residues: CATSDPRGGRSSYNEQFF. CDR3 nucleotide sequence: TGTGCCACCAGTGATCCCAGAGGCGGGCGCAGCTCCTACAATGAGCAGTTCTTC.

This clonotype was detected only a few times. The chain recombines TRBV2 with TRBJ1-5; D ambiguous. CDR1 and CDR2 (germline): SNHLY, FYNNEI. The length of the CDR3 is 14 residues. Trimming stripped 3 bases from V and 0 bases from J, with 6 bases between. The CDR3 loop is CASSDVYSNQPQHF. The CDR3, as DNA: TGTGCCAGCAGTGACGTATATAGCAATCAGCCCCAGCATTTT.

This clonotype has just a few counts. Here the CDR3 DNA reads TGTGCCATCAGCCCCAGGGGGAACACCGGGGAGCTGTTTTTT. Translating gives CAISPRGNTGELFF. The chain joins TRBV10-3 to TRBJ2-2, with a possible D match to TRBD1 (6 bases). V was shortened by 6 bases and J by 1 base, with 9 bases between the two germline ends. Germline V gene data show CDR1 as ENHRY and CDR2 as SYGVKD. The CDR3 sequence is 14 residues long.

The chain employs TRBV5-1 and TRBJ2-1; TRBD1 might be the D (6 bases). The CDR3 has 15 residues. Trimming pared 0 bases from V and 7 bases from J, leaving 14 bases between. The germline CDR1 and CDR2 sequences are SGHRS and YFSETQ. The CDR3 reads CASSLGTDRKNEQFF. The CDR3 DNA reads as TGCGCCAGCAGCTTGGGGACGGACAGAAAAAATGAGCAGTTCTTC.

This clonotype has only a few counts. The chain employs TRBV7-9 and TRBJ2-1; TRBD2 matches at 10 bases. The CDR3 sequence is 14 residues long. CDR1 is SEHNR and CDR2 is FQNEAQ in the germline V gene (reference sequence). Losses at the gene ends were 2 bases for V and 9 bases for J; bases not matched to a gene: 4. CDR3 sequence: CASSLPSGSVEQFF. CDR3 DNA sequence: TGTGCCAGCAGCTTACCTAGCGGGAGCGTTGAGCAGTTCTTC.

The rearrangement uses TRBV5-1 and TRBJ2-5, with a tentative D call TRBD1 (6 bases). The V end lost 4 bases, the J end lost 2 bases, and 15 bases lay between the germline ends. Germline loops: CDR1 SGHRS, CDR2 YFSETQ. This CDR3 comprises 15 residues. CDR3 in amino acids: CASSPRTDTQETQYF. The CDR3 DNA reads as TGCGCCAGCAGCCCCAGGACAGATACACAAGAGACCCAGTACTTC.

V gene TRBV3-1 combines with J gene TRBJ2-5; TRBD2 aligns across 13 bases. CDR1 and CDR2 from the germline V gene are LGHDT and YNNKEL (reference sequence). Trimming took 4 bases from V and 5 from J; bases not matched to a gene: 7. There are 16 residues in the CDR3. CDR3 bases: TGTGCCAGCAGCCTCTGGACTAGCGGGAGTGGCGAGACCCAGTACTTC. It is translated as CASSLWTSGSGETQYF.

The CDR3 protein is CATSDKRSSYNEQFF. The CDR3 bases are TGTGCCACCAGTGATAAGCGGAGCTCCTACAATGAGCAGTTCTTC. The gene calls are TRBV24-1 and TRBJ2-1, with D perhaps TRBD2 (5 bases). V was pared by 3 bases and J by 0 bases, with 8 bases between. The CDR3 has 15 amino acids. Germline lookup yields CDR1 KGHDR and CDR2 SFDVKD.

The J gene is TRBJ2-1, the V gene TRBV5-5; D gene unclear. The CDR3 length is 15 residues. Trimming cost V 4 bases and J 1 base, with 12 bases left between them. Germline V gene sequence: CDR1 SGHKS, CDR2 YYEKEE (reference sequence). The DNA of the CDR3 is TGTGCCAGCAGCGAAACACCAACTTCCTACAATGAGCAGTTCTTC. Its translation is CASSETPTSYNEQFF.

The chain uses TRBV29-1 and TRBJ2-4; 7 bases align to TRBD1. CDR1 is SQVTM, CDR2 ANQGSEA, per germline. This CDR3 comprises 12 residues. After removal of 8 bases from V and 1 base from J, the junction contained 2 bases not matched to a gene. The CDR3 is CSFRGAKNIQYF. The CDR3 coding sequence is TGCAGCTTCAGGGGGGCCAAAAACATTCAGTACTTC.

The rearrangement links TRBV5-1 to TRBJ2-1; TRBD2 matches at 8 bases. The germline gives CDR1 SGHRS, CDR2 YFSETQ. The CDR3 length is 13 residues. After removal of 4 bases from V and 11 bases from J, the junction contained 8 bases not matched to a gene. CDR3 DNA sequence: TGCGCCAGCAGCCCCGGGGGCGGGAGGAAGCAGTTCTTC. It codes for CASSPGGGRKQFF.